One sample yielded the 6 T cell receptor beta chains listed below, sequenced in a study of neurological immune-mediated disorders. One entry per CDR3 protein results from TCRdb running MiXCR on the 5' RACE reads. Among fewer than 30,000 distinct CDR3 sequences listed, around 13% were seen once. Indicated time point: technical triplicate 1. The sequenced sample consisted of CD4+ T cells from blood. Receptors were obtained from a female donor with HTLV-1-associated myelopathy (HAM/TSP).

The CDR3 DNA follows: TGCAGTGCCCTAGGGGGGACTAGCGGGACAACCGGGCAGCAGTTCTTC. Protein: CSALGGTSGTTGQQFF. The gene calls are TRBV20-1 and TRBJ2-1; TRBD2 matches 13 bases. Per germline, CDR1 DFQATT and CDR2 SNEGSKA (reference sequence). The trim removed 6 bases at V and 11 bases at J, leaving 16 bases unmatched. This CDR3 region has 16 residues.

This clonotype was found many times. The genes are TRBV11-3 and TRBJ2-1, with D possibly being TRBD2 (5 bases). V lost 3 bases and J 3 bases, leaving 15 bases between the germline ends. Looked up from germline, CDR1 is SGHNT and CDR2 is YENEEA. CDR3 length: 16 amino acids. DNA of the CDR3: TGTGCCAGCAGCTTCAAATTGCCGGGAAGCTACAATGAGCAGTTCTTC. This sequence encodes CASSFKLPGSYNEQFF.

Ten or more counts support this clonotype. V and J are TRBV9 and TRBJ2-7; D unclear. V was cut by 2 bases and J by 2 bases, with 14 bases left in between. CDR3 length equals 15 residues. Germline V CDR1 and CDR2: SGDLS, YYNGEE. CDR3 in amino acids: CASSVDPSMTYEQYF. The CDR3, as DNA: TGTGCCAGCAGCGTGGACCCCTCTATGACCTACGAGCAGTACTTC.

This clonotype was counted many times. This chain links TRBV9 with TRBJ2-7; D call uncertain. The germline V gene has CDR1 SGDLS and CDR2 YYNGEE. CDR3 length equals 14 residues. V lost 0 bases and J 2 bases, leaving 9 bases between the germline ends. CDR3 in amino acids: CASSVDVGPYEQYF. The CDR3 DNA reads TGTGCCAGCAGCGTAGACGTGGGTCCCTACGAGCAGTACTTC.

This clonotype was observed many times. The chain links TRBV7-2 to TRBJ2-3; D is possibly TRBD2 (6 bases). Deletions cut 5 bases from V and 2 bases from J, with 14 bases between. Germline lookup yields CDR1 SGHTA and CDR2 FQGNSA. This CDR3 is 15 amino acids long. CDR3 coding DNA: TGTGCCAGCAGCCCCATTGGCGGGGCCACAGATACGCAGTATTTT. It specifies CASSPIGGATDTQYF.

This clonotype was seen ten or more times. The V and J genes are TRBV29-1 and TRBJ2-1; 9 bases fit TRBD2. The germline V gene encodes CDR1 SQVTM and CDR2 ANQGSEA. CDR3 size: 15 residues. After removal of 2 bases from V and 4 bases from J, the junction contained 6 bases not matched to a gene. The CDR3 DNA follows: TGCAGCGTTGAAAGGCTAGCGGGACCTTACAATGAGCAGTTCTTC. Amino acids: CSVERLAGPYNEQFF.